Listed below are T cell receptor beta chains from one sample, sequenced in a study of CD8+ T cells in alopecia areata. Profiling relied on immunoSEQ multiplex PCR, and the TCRdb table lists in-frame clones only, not all of them. The sample lists 65,000 to 75,000 clones; about half were seen once. The sample in question was CD8+ T cells sorted from blood, obtained at week 0. These receptors all stem from a human donor with alopecia areata. Each CDR3 is given with its conserved first and last residue. The D gene is left open where the match is weak. The size field is filled for only some rows; it gives once, few, many or a size class.

d_call | j_call | v_call | clone_size | cdr3_aa | cdr3_nt
. | TRBJ1-2 | TRBV27 | . | CASSATRRADGYTF | TGTGCCAGCAGTGCCACACGGAGGGCGGATGGCTACACCTTC
. | TRBJ1-4 | TRBV27 | few | CASRHGTNEKLFF | TGTGCCAGCAGACACGGGACTAATGAAAAACTGTTTTTT
. | TRBJ2-1 | TRBV5-1 | . | CASRGVVDEQFF | TGCGCCAGCCGTGGAGTGGTGGATGAGCAGTTCTTC
. | TRBJ1-2 | TRBV7-9 | . | CASSLGGTGYTF | TGTGCCAGCAGCTTAGGGGGAACTGGCTACACCTTC
TRBD2 | TRBJ2-7 | TRBV28 | . | CASSLLAGVSYEQYF | TGTGCCAGCAGTTTACTAGCGGGAGTCTCCTACGAGCAGTACTTC
. | TRBJ1-5 | TRBV13 | medium-sized | CASSLGQLNQPQHF | TGTGCCAGCAGCCTCGGACAGCTTAATCAGCCCCAGCATTTT
. | TRBJ1-1 | TRBV7-2 | few | CASSLVTSDTEAFF | TGTGCCAGCAGCTTAGTGACATCGGACACTGAAGCTTTCTTT
. | TRBJ2-7 | TRBV27 | . | CASSFGGSYEQYF | TGTGCCAGCAGTTTCGGCGGATCCTACGAGCAGTACTTC
TRBD2 | TRBJ2-7 | TRBV29-1 | . | CSVESLVAGGPYEQYF | TGCAGCGTTGAATCGCTGGTGGCGGGAGGCCCCTACGAGCAGTACTTC
. | TRBJ2-2 | TRBV29-1 | . | CSVVVGLNTGELFF | TGCAGCGTTGTGGTGGGTCTGAACACCGGGGAGCTGTTTTTT
TRBD1 | TRBJ1-1 | TRBV6-4 | many | CASSDSGGGSFF | TGTGCCAGCAGTGACTCTGGAGGGGGCTCTTTCTTT
. | TRBJ2-1 | TRBV2 | . | CASSEKAGGGDNEQFF | TGTGCCAGCAGTGAAAAGGCAGGAGGAGGGGACAATGAGCAGTTCTTC
. | TRBJ2-7 | TRBV30 | . | CAWRGLAYEQYF | TGTGCCTGGAGGGGGCTGGCCTACGAGCAGTACTTC
. | TRBJ2-7 | TRBV27 | . | CASSLFYPGQGLYEQYF | TGTGCCAGCAGTTTATTTTATCCGGGTCAGGGGTTATACGAGCAGTACTTC
. | TRBJ1-2 | TRBV7-9 | many | CASSLMADYGYTF | TGTGCCAGCAGCTTAATGGCAGACTATGGCTACACCTTC
. | TRBJ2-2 | TRBV13 | . | CASSPYEGSRTGELFF | TGTGCCAGCAGCCCCTACGAGGGTAGTAGGACCGGGGAGCTGTTTTTT
. | TRBJ2-1 | TRBV29-1 | few | CSVRGNEQFF | TGCAGCGTTCGAGGAAATGAGCAGTTCTTC
TRBD2 | TRBJ2-7 | TRBV7-9 | . | CASSLGRRETPYEQYF | TGTGCCAGCAGCTTAGGGAGGCGGGAGACCCCCTACGAGCAGTACTTC
. | TRBJ1-1 | TRBV7-9 | . | CASSLEKNTEAFF | TGTGCCAGCAGCTTAGAAAAGAACACTGAAGCTTTCTTT
. | TRBJ2-7 | TRBV27 | . | CASSLGAGYPTYEQYF | TGTGCCAGCAGTTTAGGGGCCGGATACCCCACCTACGAGCAGTACTTC
. | TRBJ2-1 | TRBV29-1 | few | CSTDPGRSYNEQFF | TGCAGCACCGACCCGGGCCGTTCCTACAATGAGCAGTTCTTC
TRBD1 | TRBJ1-2 | TRBV5-1 | . | CASSLLGGSGYTF | TGCGCCAGCAGCTTGCTAGGGGGCAGTGGCTACACCTTC
. | TRBJ1-2 | TRBV5-4 | . | CASSLLGQTHYGYTF | TGTGCCAGCAGCCTTCTCGGACAGACTCACTATGGCTACACCTTC
. | TRBJ2-1 | TRBV4-1 | . | CASSQVRGRSYNEQFF | TGCGCCAGCAGCCAAGTGAGGGGGAGATCCTACAATGAGCAGTTCTTC
TRBD1 | TRBJ2-7 | TRBV29-1 | once | CSVAPGQGVEQYF | TGCAGCGTCGCACCCGGACAGGGGGTCGAGCAGTACTTC
. | TRBJ2-7 | TRBV29-1 | . | CSSTTGRTSEQYF | TGCAGTTCCACGACTGGGCGTACCTCCGAGCAGTACTTC
. | TRBJ2-2 | TRBV28 | few | CASSARLGTGELFF | TGTGCCAGCTCTGCGAGGTTGGGCACCGGGGAGCTGTTTTTT
. | TRBJ1-5 | TRBV7-6 | . | CASSLGAGNQPQHF | TGTGCCAGCAGCTTAGGGGCAGGGAATCAGCCCCAGCATTTT